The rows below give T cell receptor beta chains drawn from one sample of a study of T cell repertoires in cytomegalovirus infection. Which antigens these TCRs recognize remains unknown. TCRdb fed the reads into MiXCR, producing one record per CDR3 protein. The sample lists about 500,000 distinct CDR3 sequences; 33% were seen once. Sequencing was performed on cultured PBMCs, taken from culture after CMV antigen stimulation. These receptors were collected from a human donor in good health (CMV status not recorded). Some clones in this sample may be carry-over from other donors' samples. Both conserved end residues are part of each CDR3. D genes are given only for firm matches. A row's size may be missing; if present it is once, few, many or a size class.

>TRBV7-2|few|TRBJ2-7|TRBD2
TGTGCCAGCAGCTTTAGTAGCGGGAGCCCCTACGAGCAGTACTTC
CASSFSSGSPYEQYF
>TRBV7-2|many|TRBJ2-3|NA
TGTGCCAGCAGCTTAAGGAGACTAGACGACACAGATACGCAGTATTTT
CASSLRRLDDTDTQYF
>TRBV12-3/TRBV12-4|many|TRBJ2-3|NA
TGTGCCAGCAGTTTTGGGTCAGATACGCAGTATTTT
CASSFGSDTQYF
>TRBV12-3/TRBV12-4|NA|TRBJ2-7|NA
TGTGCCAGCACCCTCGGGCAGTCCGAGCAGTACTTC
CASTLGQSEQYF
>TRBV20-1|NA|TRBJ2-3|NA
TGCAGTGCTAGAGATCGGATGAGCACAGATACGCAGTATTTT
CSARDRMSTDTQYF
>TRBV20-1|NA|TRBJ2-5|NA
TGCAGTGCTGACCTGGACTCAAACCAAGAGACCCAGTACTTC
CSADLDSNQETQYF
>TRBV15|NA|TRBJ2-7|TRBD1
TGTGCCACCAGCAGGGACAGGGGAAGTTACTACGAGCAGTACTTC
CATSRDRGSYYEQYF
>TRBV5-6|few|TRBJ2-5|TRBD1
TGTGCCAGCAGCCGATGGACAGGAGGAGAGACCCAGTACTTC
CASSRWTGGETQYF
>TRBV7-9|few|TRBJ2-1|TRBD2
TGTGCCAGCAGCTGGACTAGCGCGACCAAGGACAATAATGAGCAGTTCTTC
CASSWTSATKDNNEQFF
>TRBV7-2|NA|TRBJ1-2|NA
TGTGCCAGCAGCCAACAGGCCCTCCTCGGCTACACCTTC
CASSQQALLGYTF
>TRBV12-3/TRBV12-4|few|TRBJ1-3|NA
TGTGCCAGCAGTTTAGGGCGAAGAAACACCATATATTTT
CASSLGRRNTIYF
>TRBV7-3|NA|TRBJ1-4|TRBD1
TGTGCCAGCAGGGGACAGGGGGACAGGAAACTGTTTTTT
CASRGQGDRKLFF
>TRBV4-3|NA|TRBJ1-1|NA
TGCGCCAGCAGCCAAGATAGCACAGGGAATTATTACACTGAAGCTTTCTTT
CASSQDSTGNYYTEAFF
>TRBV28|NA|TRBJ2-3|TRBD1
TGTGCCAGCAGTTTATGGAGACCGGGACAGGGGGGGACAGATACGCAGTATTTT
CASSLWRPGQGGTDTQYF
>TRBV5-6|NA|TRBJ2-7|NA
TGTGCCAGCAGCTTGGGGGCTGGGACTCTTACAGAGCAGTACTTC
CASSLGAGTLTEQYF
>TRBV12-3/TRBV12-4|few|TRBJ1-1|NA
TGTGCCAGCAGCTACTCATGGGCAGAAGCTTTCTTT
CASSYSWAEAFF
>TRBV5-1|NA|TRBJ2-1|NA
TGCGCCAGCAGCTCCCGGACCACTCACAATGAGCAGTTCTTC
CASSSRTTHNEQFF
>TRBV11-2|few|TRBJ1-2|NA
TGTGCCAGCAGCTTAGATTCGTGGAGGACCAGGACAGCTGATTGGTATGGCTACACCTTC
CASSLDSWRTRTADWYGYTF
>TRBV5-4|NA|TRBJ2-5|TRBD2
TGTGCCAGCAGCCTTTCGACTAGCGGGAGGGAGACCCAGTACTTC
CASSLSTSGRETQYF
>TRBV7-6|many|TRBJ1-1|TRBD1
TGTGCCAGCAGCTTAATGTTGGACAGGGCAGGAAACACTGAAGCTTTCTTT
CASSLMLDRAGNTEAFF
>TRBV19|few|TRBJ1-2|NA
TGTGCCAGTAGTATGAGACAGCTCTATGGCTACACCTTC
CASSMRQLYGYTF
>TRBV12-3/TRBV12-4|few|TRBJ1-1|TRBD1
TGTGCCAGCAGTTTTCAGGGGGCCGACACTGAAGCTTTCTTT
CASSFQGADTEAFF
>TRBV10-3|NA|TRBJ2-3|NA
TGTGCCATCCGGGAAGGGAGCACAGATACGCAGTATTTT
CAIREGSTDTQYF
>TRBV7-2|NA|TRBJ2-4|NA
TGTGCCAGCAGCTTAGATGCGGATCCCCAAAACATTCAGTACTTC
CASSLDADPQNIQYF
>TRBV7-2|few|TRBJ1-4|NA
TGTGCCAGCAGCTCCGGCGTGAGGGGTGGGGAAAAACTGTTTTTT
CASSSGVRGGEKLFF
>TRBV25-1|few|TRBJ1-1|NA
TGTGCCAGCAGTGACCCTTCGGGGGCGAACACTGAAGCTTTCTTT
CASSDPSGANTEAFF